This T cell receptor (beta chain) was identified during a study of T cells in Graves' hyperthyroidism and ophthalmopathy. Amplified TCR beta CDR3 regions came from RNA transcripts. The primer set for the first-round RT-PCR of the TCR CDR3 was HTBI. TCRdb re-called the multiplex PCR reads through MiXCR, storing one row per CDR3 protein. The sample has 500,000 to 650,000 distinct CDR3 sequences, over 45% seen once. Uncontrolled infection, other autoimmune disease, pregnancy or lactation disqualified patients from enrolment. Overall study findings and caveats: For ophthalmopathy, model prediction preceded onset by a median approximately 6 months.

The CDR3 spans 9 amino acids, including both terminal residues. Per germline, CDR1 SGHTA and CDR2 FQGTGA. This clonotype occurred a few times. What it binds is not known. Because it lacks the conserved phenylalanine or tryptophan at the end, this CDR3 is likely a read error. The DNA is left out, because the CDR3 cannot be placed on it with certainty; the CDR3 is given as TCRdb lists it. Sequencing was performed on peripheral blood or thyroid tissue (not recorded which). This TCR was recovered from an adult woman with Graves' disease, either hyperthyroidism or ophthalmopathy (not recorded which). The gene calls are TRBV7-3 and TRBJ1-1. The CDR3 spells CASSSGGSS.